The T cell receptor (beta chain) under discussion was sequenced for a study of blood T cell repertoires in COVID-19. Measured with immunoSEQ multiplex PCR; TCRdb has only the in-frame clones, and not every one. Of under 200,000 clones in the sample, around four fifths were seen once. The CDR3 spans 12 residues. The V segment lost 5 bases and the J segment 10 bases; nucleotides outside the gene matches: 5. Germline lookup yields CDR1 LNHDA and CDR2 SQIVND (reference sequence). Seattle patients were enrolled while actively infected and followed longitudinally. This clone has more than one count but fewer than ten.

Source material: peripheral blood. This TCR derives from a man in his fifties or sixties with COVID-19, enrolled during active disease. This chain joins TRBV19 and TRBJ2-1; TRBD1 agrees at 7 bases. This chain's CDR3 is CASSLDRAEQFF. The DNA for the CDR3 is TGTGCCAGTAGTCTCGACAGGGCCGAGCAGTTCTTC.